The 27 T cell receptor beta chains in this list originate from one sample, sequenced in a study of shared clonotypes between healthy human individuals. Clones were read by immunoSEQ multiplex PCR, and TCRdb kept only the in-frame ones, dropping some. The table includes 2 million to 2.5 million clones, 80% to 95% detected once. The sequenced material came from naive CD4+ T cells from PBMCs. Noted subset: CD45RA+ positively selected. The receptors were sampled from a man in his late teens or twenties in good health. Some clones in this sample may be carry-over from other donors' samples.

The chain is built from TRBV5-1 and TRBJ2-5; no definite D call. Germline V gives CDR1 SGHRS, CDR2 YFSETQ. Trimming pared 1 base from V and 2 bases from J, leaving 15 bases between. The CDR3 contains 16 residues. The CDR3, as DNA: TGCGCCAGCAGCTTGCTAGGTCGGCGGACGCAAGAGACCCAGTACTTC. It encodes CASSLLGRRTQETQYF.

The chain is built from TRBV18 and TRBJ2-3, with unresolved D. The germline gives CDR1 KGHSH, CDR2 LQKENI. The CDR3 runs 13 residues. Trimming removed 1 base from V and 2 bases from J, with 4 bases in between. CDR3 nucleotide sequence: TGTGCCAGCTCACCACTCCACACAGATACGCAGTATTTT. This translates into CASSPLHTDTQYF.

For this clone: Other nucleotide sequences from this sample produce the same CDR3. The chain is built from TRBV9 and TRBJ1-1; D is ambiguous. V lost 0 bases to trimming and J lost 2 bases, with 5 bases between them. The V gene's germline CDR1 is SGDLS and CDR2 YYNGEE. This CDR3 region has 13 residues. CDR3 region: CASSVGTNTEAFF. In DNA form, the CDR3 reads TGTGCCAGCAGCGTAGGAACCAACACTGAAGCTTTCTTT.

This clone was counted once. Distinct nucleotide sequences in the sample also encode this CDR3. V gene TRBV28 combines with J gene TRBJ2-7; D not certain. In germline, CDR1 is MDHEN, CDR2 SYDVKM. The CDR3 is made up of 12 amino acids. Between the trimmed V and J ends, which lost 2 bases and 4 bases, there was a span of 6 bases. The CDR3 reads CASSLIGYEQYF. The CDR3 nucleotides are TGTGCCAGCAGTTTAATAGGATACGAGCAGTACTTC.

The rearrangement uses TRBV9 and TRBJ2-4; the D gene could be TRBD1 or TRBD2 (5 bases each). V was trimmed by 4 bases and J by 5 bases, leaving 10 bases between them. Germline V gene data show CDR1 as SGDLS and CDR2 as YYNGEE. This CDR3 is 13 amino acids long. The CDR3 coding sequence is TGTGCCAGCAGCATCTTGGGGGAAAACATTCAGTACTTC. Protein product: CASSILGENIQYF.

The gene calls are TRBV5-5 and TRBJ2-5; 11 bases match TRBD2. The CDR3 is 15 amino acids. The germline gives CDR1 SGHKS, CDR2 YYEKEE (reference sequence). With V trimmed by 2 bases and J by 6 bases, 6 bases remained unmatched. The CDR3 DNA reads as TGTGCCAGCAGCTTAGTGACTAGCGGGATCCAGACCCAGTACTTC. This encodes CASSLVTSGIQTQYF. Based on the CDR3 plus reference TRBV5-5 and TRBJ2-5, the full variable domain is DAGVTQSPTHLIKTRGQQVTLRCSPISGHKSVSWYQQVLGQGPQFIFQYYEKEERGRGNFPDRFSARQFPNYSSELNVNALLLGDSALYLCASSLVTSGIQTQYFGPGTRLLVL.

The chain recombines TRBV7-3 with TRBJ2-1; no clear D gene. The CDR3 is 13 amino acids. Germline V gene sequence: CDR1 SGHTA, CDR2 FQGTGA. The ends were cut back, 2 bases at V and 8 bases at J, with 10 bases in the middle. Here the CDR3 reads CASSLLARDEQFF. For the CDR3, the DNA is TGTGCCAGCAGCTTACTGGCACGTGATGAGCAGTTCTTC.

This chain uses TRBV5-5 with TRBJ2-7; the D gene is possibly TRBD1 (5 bases). Germline lookup yields CDR1 SGHKS and CDR2 YYEKEE (reference sequence). The CDR3 has 15 amino acids. V was pared by 2 bases and J by 1 base, with 13 bases between. The CDR3 DNA is TGTGCCAGCAGCTTAGGATATAGACAGTCCTACGAGCAGTACTTC. Encoded protein: CASSLGYRQSYEQYF. Full variable domain (outside the CDR3, taken from reference TRBV5-5 and TRBJ2-7): DAGVTQSPTHLIKTRGQQVTLRCSPISGHKSVSWYQQVLGQGPQFIFQYYEKEERGRGNFPDRFSARQFPNYSSELNVNALLLGDSALYLCASSLGYRQSYEQYFGPGTRLTVT.

The V call is TRBV28, the J call TRBJ2-7, with 8 bases identical to TRBD1. Germline CDR1 is MDHEN and CDR2 is SYDVKM. V lost 2 bases to trimming and J lost 1 base; unmatched junction nucleotides: 4. CDR3 size: 15 residues. CDR3 sequence (DNA): TGTGCCAGCAGTTTACCGGGACAGGTATCCTACGAGCAGTACTTC. Its translation is CASSLPGQVSYEQYF. The variable domain in full, completed from reference TRBV28 and TRBJ2-7, reads DVKVTQSSRYLVKRTGEKVFLECVQDMDHENMFWYRQDPGLGLRLIYFSYDVKMKEKGDIPEGYSVSREKKERFSLILESASTNQTSMYLCASSLPGQVSYEQYFGPGTRLTVT.

A word on this clone: A junction boundary mismatches the germline segment, possibly from a read error. V is TRBV28 and J is TRBJ1-2, with a possible D match to TRBD1 (5 bases). This CDR3 contains 14 residues. Per germline, CDR1 MDHEN and CDR2 SYDVKM. The CDR3 nucleotides are TGTGCCAGCGGATCCCCCGGGACCGCCTATCGCTACACCTTC. Translating it yields CASGSPGTAYRYTF.

The chain is built from TRBV2 and TRBJ1-2, with a weak D call TRBD1 (5 bases). The V and J ends lost 6 bases and 3 bases respectively, with 17 bases between them. The CDR3 sequence is 15 residues long. CDR1 and CDR2 from the germline V gene are SNHLY and FYNNEI. CDR3 nucleotides: TGTGCCAGCAGGACTTCCGGGACGGCGGACTATGGCTACACCTTC. Its protein product is CASRTSGTADYGYTF.

As regards this clone: Other nucleotide sequences in the sample specify the same CDR3. The rearrangement links TRBV14 to TRBJ2-7, with D uncertain. The CDR3 consists of 11 residues. The germline V gene has CDR1 SGHDN and CDR2 FVKESK. Deletions cut 3 bases from V and 0 bases from J, with 0 bases between. For the CDR3, the DNA is TGTGCCAGCAGCCACTCCTACGAGCAGTACTTC. It specifies CASSHSYEQYF.

The chain carries TRBV4-1 and TRBJ2-7; the match to TRBD1 covers 7 bases. This CDR3 contains 15 residues. V shed 2 bases, J shed 3 bases, and the junction held 7 bases outside the gene matches. Germline-derived CDR1 and CDR2 are MGHRA and YSYEKL. The CDR3 nucleotides are TGCGCCAGCAGCCAACCGCGACAGGGCCGCTACGAGCAGTACTTC. This encodes CASSQPRQGRYEQYF.

The chain carries TRBV5-1 and TRBJ2-2; D is uncertain. Germline V gene data show CDR1 as SGHRS and CDR2 as YFSETQ. The V end lost 1 base, the J end lost 0 bases, and 10 bases lay between the germline ends. The length of the CDR3 is 16 residues. The CDR3 coding sequence is TGCGCCAGCAGCTTGAGCTCTAATGCGAACACCGGGGAGCTGTTTTTT. Amino acids: CASSLSSNANTGELFF.

The gene calls are TRBV5-1 and TRBJ1-1; 8 nucleotides match TRBD1. Germline V CDR1 and CDR2: SGHRS, YFSETQ. CDR3 length: 15 residues. With 4 bases clipped from V and 2 bases from J, the junction kept 7 bases outside the gene matches. The CDR3 nucleotides are TGCGCCAGCAGCCCGCCGACAGGGGCAAACACTGAAGCTTTCTTT. Encoded protein: CASSPPTGANTEAFF.

On this clone itself: The sample carries other DNA sequences with the same CDR3. The chain combines TRBV7-9 with TRBJ2-1; possible D gene TRBD1, 7 bases. Germline lookup yields CDR1 SEHNR and CDR2 FQNEAQ (reference sequence). With 3 bases removed from V and 4 bases from J, the gap between germline ends came to 10 bases. The CDR3 is made up of 14 amino acids. The DNA of the CDR3 is TGTGCCAGCAGCTTGGAGGGGGCTTACAATGAGCAGTTCTTC. Residues: CASSLEGAYNEQFF.

The chain combines TRBV7-9 with TRBJ2-7; tentative D call: TRBD1 (8 bases). This CDR3 comprises 15 residues. Germline lookup yields CDR1 SEHNR and CDR2 FQNEAQ (reference sequence). Deletions cut 3 bases from V and 0 bases from J, with 12 bases between. Here the CDR3 reads CASSLTGDYSYEQYF. CDR3 DNA sequence: TGTGCCAGCAGCTTGACAGGGGACTACTCCTACGAGCAGTACTTC.

The DNA of the CDR3 is TGTGCCAGCAGCTCCGACCCGGACCGACTGTACGAGCAGTACTTC. Encoded protein: CASSSDPDRLYEQYF. The chain is built from TRBV5-5 and TRBJ2-7, with unresolved D. Germline V lookup: CDR1 SGHKS, CDR2 YYEKEE (reference sequence). The germline V and J ends were trimmed by 3 bases and 4 bases, with 17 bases remaining between them. This CDR3 is 15 amino acids long.

The rearrangement joins TRBV15 to TRBJ2-7; D is perhaps TRBD2 (5 bases). V lost 1 base and J lost 2, with 12 bases in between. Germline V gives CDR1 LNHNV, CDR2 YYDKDF (reference sequence). The CDR3 spans 15 residues. CDR3 loop: CATSRAEGPPYEQYF. CDR3 nucleotides: TGTGCCACCAGCAGAGCCGAGGGCCCCCCCTACGAGCAGTACTTC.

The V gene is TRBV14, the J gene TRBJ1-2; D is unresolved. Trimming shortened V by 3 bases and J by 8 bases, and 13 bases separated the two germline ends. Germline CDR1 SGHDN, CDR2 FVKESK. This CDR3 region has 13 residues. CDR3 DNA: TGTGCCAGCAGCCAGTCGGCCGCGGGAGGCTACACCTTC. It codes for CASSQSAAGGYTF.

The sample holds one count of this clone. This chain connects TRBV5-1 to TRBJ2-7; weak D call: TRBD1 (6 bases). The CDR3 covers 14 residues. The V gene's germline CDR1 is SGHRS and CDR2 YFSETQ. Deletions cut 1 base from V and 2 bases from J, with 10 bases between. DNA for the CDR3: TGCGCCAGCAGCTTGTTTTGGACAGCCTACGAGCAGTACTTC. Translated, it gives CASSLFWTAYEQYF.

With respect to this clone: The same CDR3 is also encoded by other DNA sequences in this sample. The rearrangement joins TRBV20-1 to TRBJ2-1, with D unclear. Trimming removed 5 bases from V and 10 bases from J, with 9 bases in between. The CDR3 extends over 10 amino acids. Germline CDR1 and CDR2: DFQATT and SNEGSKA (reference sequence). DNA of the CDR3: TGCAGTGCTGGAGTGGGCGAGCAGTTCTTC. This translates into CSAGVGEQFF.

V and J are TRBV4-2 and TRBJ2-4; 16 bases match TRBD2. Germline loops: CDR1 LGHNA, CDR2 YNFKEQ. The CDR3 runs to 21 residues. The V gene end was trimmed by 1 base and the J gene end by 1 base; junction bases not matched to a gene: 10. The CDR3 region has the DNA TGTGCCAGCAGCCAAGTGGGGTCGGGACTAGCGGGAGGGCGGGCCAAAAACATTCAGTACTTC. It specifies CASSQVGSGLAGGRAKNIQYF.

For the CDR3, the DNA is TGTGCCTGGACGGACGGTTTGGTAGCTTTCTTT. Amino acid sequence: CAWTDGLVAFF. This chain links TRBV30 with TRBJ1-1; D is ambiguous. The CDR3 spans 11 residues. Germline lookup yields CDR1 GTSNPN and CDR2 SVGIG (reference sequence). V lost 4 bases and J lost 10, with 13 bases in between.

The gene calls are TRBV5-1 and TRBJ1-2; no clear D gene. CDR1 is SGHRS and CDR2 is YFSETQ in the germline V gene. V was trimmed by 0 bases and J by 7 bases, leaving 13 bases between them. The CDR3 totals 14 residues. CDR3 in DNA: TGCGCCAGCAGCTTGGAGGACCTCACGGGTGGCTACACCTTC. The encoded protein is CASSLEDLTGGYTF.

This rearrangement joins TRBV9 to TRBJ2-1, with D maybe TRBD2 (7 bases). The CDR3 has 17 amino acids. CDR1 and CDR2 from the germline V gene are SGDLS and YYNGEE. V lost 3 bases, J lost 9 bases, and 25 bases lay in between. The CDR3 sequence: CASSARASGFQGGEQFF. CDR3 nucleotides: TGTGCCAGCAGCGCGCGGGCTAGCGGTTTTCAAGGGGGTGAGCAGTTCTTC.

The rearrangement links TRBV6-7 to TRBJ2-7, with 7 bases lining up with TRBD1. TRBV6-7 is marked as an open reading frame, function uncertain. The CDR3 is 18 amino acids. With 4 bases clipped from V and 6 bases from J, the junction kept 21 bases outside the gene matches. In DNA form, the CDR3 reads TGTGCCAGCAGTTCCAGGGGGAATAGCAGGTCCTACCGAGGCGAGCAGTACTTC. Protein: CASSSRGNSRSYRGEQYF.